This TCR beta chain was found in a study of blood T cell repertoires in COVID-19. Per the germline V gene, CDR1 is SGDLS and CDR2 is YYNGEE. The CDR3 covers 14 residues. V was shortened by 4 bases and J by 2 bases, with 13 bases between the two germline ends. Clones were sequenced by immunoSEQ multiplex PCR, and TCRdb holds only the in-frame ones, with some missing. In the table there are approximately 250,000 clones, 85% to 90% of which are singletons. The chain couples TRBV9 to TRBJ2-7; D perhaps matches TRBD2 (5 bases). Sequenced material: peripheral blood. This TCR was sampled from a woman aged 60-75 years with COVID-19, enrolled during active disease. CDR3 DNA sequence: TGTGCCAGCAGCTCGCGGGCCCAAACCTACGAGCAGTACTTC. As protein: CASSSRAQTYEQYF.